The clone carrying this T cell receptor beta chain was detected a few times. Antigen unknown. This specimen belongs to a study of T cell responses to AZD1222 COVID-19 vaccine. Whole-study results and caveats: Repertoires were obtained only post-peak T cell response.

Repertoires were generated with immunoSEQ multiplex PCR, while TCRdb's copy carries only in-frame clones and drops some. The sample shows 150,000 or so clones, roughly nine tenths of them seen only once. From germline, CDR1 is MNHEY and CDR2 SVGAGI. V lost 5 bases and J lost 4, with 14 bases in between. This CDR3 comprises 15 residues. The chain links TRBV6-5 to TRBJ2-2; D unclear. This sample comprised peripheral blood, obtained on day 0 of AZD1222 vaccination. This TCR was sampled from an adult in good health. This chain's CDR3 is CASSPPPPFTGELFF. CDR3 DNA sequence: TGTGCCAGCAGTCCCCCCCCGCCATTCACCGGGGAGCTGTTTTTT.